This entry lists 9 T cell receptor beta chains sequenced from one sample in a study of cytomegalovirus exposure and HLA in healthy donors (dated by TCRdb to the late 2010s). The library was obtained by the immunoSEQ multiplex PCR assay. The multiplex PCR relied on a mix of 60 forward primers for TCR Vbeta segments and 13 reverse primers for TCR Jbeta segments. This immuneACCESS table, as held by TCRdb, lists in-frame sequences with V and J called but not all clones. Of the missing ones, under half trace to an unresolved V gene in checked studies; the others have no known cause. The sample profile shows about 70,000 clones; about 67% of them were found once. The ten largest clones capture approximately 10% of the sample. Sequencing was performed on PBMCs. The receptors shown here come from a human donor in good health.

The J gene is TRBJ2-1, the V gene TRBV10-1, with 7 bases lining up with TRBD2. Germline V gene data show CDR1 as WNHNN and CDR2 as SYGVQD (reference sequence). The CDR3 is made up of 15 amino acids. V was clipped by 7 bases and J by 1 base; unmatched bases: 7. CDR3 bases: TGCGCCAGCAAGGAGGGAGGGCCGTCCTACAATGAGCAGTTCTTC. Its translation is CASKEGGPSYNEQFF.

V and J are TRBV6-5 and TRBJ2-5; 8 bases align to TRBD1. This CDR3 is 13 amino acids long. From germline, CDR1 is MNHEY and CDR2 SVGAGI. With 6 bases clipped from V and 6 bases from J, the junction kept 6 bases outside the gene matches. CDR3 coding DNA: TGTGCCAGCAGGGCCGGGACAGGACAGACCCAGTACTTC. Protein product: CASRAGTGQTQYF.

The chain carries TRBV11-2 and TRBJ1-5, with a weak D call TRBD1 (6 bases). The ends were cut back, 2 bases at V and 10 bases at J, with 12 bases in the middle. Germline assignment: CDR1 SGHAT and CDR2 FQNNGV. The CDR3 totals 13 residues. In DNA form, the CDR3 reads TGTGCCAGCAGCTTAAACAGGGTTGACCCCCAGCATTTT. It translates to CASSLNRVDPQHF. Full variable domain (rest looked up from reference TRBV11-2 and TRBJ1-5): EAGVAQSPRYKIIEKRQSVAFWCNPISGHATLYWYQQILGQGPKLLIQFQNNGVVDDSQLPKDRFSAERLKGVDSTLKIQPAKLEDSAVYLCASSLNRVDPQHFGDGTRLSIL.

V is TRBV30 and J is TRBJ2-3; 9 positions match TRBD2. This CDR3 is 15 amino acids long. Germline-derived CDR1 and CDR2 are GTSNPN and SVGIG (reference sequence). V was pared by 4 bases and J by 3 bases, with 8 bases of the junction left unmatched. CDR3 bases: TGTGCCTGGATAAATGTAGCGGGAGTTACAGATACGCAGTATTTT. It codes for CAWINVAGVTDTQYF. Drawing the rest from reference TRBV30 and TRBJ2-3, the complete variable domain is SQTIHQWPATLVQPVGSPLSLECTVEGTSNPNLYWYRQAAGRGLQLLFYSVGIGQISSEVPQNLSASRPQDRQFILSSKKLLLSDSGFYLCAWINVAGVTDTQYFGPGTRLTVL.

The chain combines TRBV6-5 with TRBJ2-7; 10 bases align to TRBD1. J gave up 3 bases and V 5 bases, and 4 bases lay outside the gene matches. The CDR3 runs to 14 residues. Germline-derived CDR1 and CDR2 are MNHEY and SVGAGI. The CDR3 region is CASSTGTGVYEQYF. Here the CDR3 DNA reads TGTGCCAGCAGTACCGGGACAGGGGTCTACGAGCAGTACTTC.

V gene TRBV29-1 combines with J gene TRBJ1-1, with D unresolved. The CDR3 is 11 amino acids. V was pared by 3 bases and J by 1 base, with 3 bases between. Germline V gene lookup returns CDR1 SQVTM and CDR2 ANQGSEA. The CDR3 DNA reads TGCAGCGTTGACCAGAACACTGAAGCTTTCTTT. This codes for CSVDQNTEAFF.

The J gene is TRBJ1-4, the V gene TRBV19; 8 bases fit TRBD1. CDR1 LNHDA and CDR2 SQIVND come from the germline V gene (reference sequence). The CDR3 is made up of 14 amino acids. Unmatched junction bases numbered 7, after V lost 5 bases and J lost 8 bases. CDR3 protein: CASSPRGLDEKLFF. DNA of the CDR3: TGTGCCAGTAGTCCCAGGGGGCTAGACGAAAAACTGTTTTTT. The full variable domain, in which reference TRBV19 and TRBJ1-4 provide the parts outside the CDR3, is DGGITQSPKYLFRKEGQNVTLSCEQNLNHDAMYWYRQDPGQGLRLIYYSQIVNDFQKGDIAEGYSVSREKKESFPLTVTSAQKNPTAFYLCASSPRGLDEKLFFGSGTQLSVL.

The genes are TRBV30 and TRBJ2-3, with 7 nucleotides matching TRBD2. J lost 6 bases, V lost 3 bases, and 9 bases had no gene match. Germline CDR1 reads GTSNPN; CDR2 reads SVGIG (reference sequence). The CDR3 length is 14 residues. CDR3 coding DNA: TGTGCCTGGAGGTCGGAGGCGGGAGAGGATACGCAGTATTTT. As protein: CAWRSEAGEDTQYF.

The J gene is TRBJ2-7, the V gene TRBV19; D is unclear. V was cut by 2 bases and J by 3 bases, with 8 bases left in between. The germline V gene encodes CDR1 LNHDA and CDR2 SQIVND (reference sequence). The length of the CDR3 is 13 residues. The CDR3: CASSISNSYEQYF. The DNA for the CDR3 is TGTGCCAGTAGTATATCGAACAGCTACGAGCAGTACTTC.